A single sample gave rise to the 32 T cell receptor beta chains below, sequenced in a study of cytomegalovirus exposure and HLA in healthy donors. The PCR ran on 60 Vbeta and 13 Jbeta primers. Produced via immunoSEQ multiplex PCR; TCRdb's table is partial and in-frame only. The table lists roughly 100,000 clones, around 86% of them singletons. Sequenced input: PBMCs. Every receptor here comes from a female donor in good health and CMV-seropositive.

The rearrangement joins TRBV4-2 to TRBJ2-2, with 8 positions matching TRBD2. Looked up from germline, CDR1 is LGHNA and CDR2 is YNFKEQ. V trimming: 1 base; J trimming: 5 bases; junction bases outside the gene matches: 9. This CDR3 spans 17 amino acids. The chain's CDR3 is CASSQVDGGARTGELFF. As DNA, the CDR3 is TGTGCCAGCAGCCAAGTGGACGGGGGGGCGCGGACCGGGGAGCTGTTTTTT.

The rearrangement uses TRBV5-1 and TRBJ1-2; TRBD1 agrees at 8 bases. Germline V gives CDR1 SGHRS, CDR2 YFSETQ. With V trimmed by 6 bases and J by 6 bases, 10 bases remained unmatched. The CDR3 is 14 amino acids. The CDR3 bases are TGCGCCAGCACCAAAACAGGGGGAGGTAATGGCTACACCTTC. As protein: CASTKTGGGNGYTF.

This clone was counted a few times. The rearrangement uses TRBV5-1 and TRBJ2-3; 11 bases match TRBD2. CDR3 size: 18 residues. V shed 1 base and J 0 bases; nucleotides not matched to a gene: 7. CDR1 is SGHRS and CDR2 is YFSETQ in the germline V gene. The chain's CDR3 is CASSLTSGGSSSTDTQYF. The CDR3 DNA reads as TGCGCCAGCAGCTTGACTAGCGGGGGCTCTTCTAGCACAGATACGCAGTATTTT.

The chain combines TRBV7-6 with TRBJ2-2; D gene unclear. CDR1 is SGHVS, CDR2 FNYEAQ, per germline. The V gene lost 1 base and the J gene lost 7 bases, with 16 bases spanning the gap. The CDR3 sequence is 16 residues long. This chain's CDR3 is CASSLVPPVGFGELFF. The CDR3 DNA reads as TGTGCCAGCAGCTTAGTCCCCCCCGTCGGGTTCGGGGAGCTGTTTTTT.

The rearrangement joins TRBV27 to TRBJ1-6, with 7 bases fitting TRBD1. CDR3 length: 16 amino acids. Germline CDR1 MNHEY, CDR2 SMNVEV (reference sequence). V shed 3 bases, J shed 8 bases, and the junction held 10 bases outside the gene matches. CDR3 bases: TGTGCCAGCAGTTTTGTCAACAGGGGCGGGCATTCACCCCTCCACTTT. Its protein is CASSFVNRGGHSPLHF.

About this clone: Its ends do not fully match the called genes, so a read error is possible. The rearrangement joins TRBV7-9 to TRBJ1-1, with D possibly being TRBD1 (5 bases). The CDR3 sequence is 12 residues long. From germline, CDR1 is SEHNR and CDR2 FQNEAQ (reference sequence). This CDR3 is CSSSFGGTEAFF. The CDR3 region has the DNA TGTTCCAGCAGCTTCGGGGGGACTGAAGCTTTCTTT.

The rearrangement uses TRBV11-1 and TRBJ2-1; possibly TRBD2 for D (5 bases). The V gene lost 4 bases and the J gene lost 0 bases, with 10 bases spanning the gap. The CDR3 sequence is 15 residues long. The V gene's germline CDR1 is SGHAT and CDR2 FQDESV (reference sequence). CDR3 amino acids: CASSWTVYSYNEQFF. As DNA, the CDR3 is TGTGCCAGCAGCTGGACTGTATACTCCTACAATGAGCAGTTCTTC.

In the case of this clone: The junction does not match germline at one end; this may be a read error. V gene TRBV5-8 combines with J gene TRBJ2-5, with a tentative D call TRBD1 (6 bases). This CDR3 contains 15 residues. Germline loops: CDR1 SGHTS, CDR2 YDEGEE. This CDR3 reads CSSSFVLRGQETQYF. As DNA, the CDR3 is TGTTCCAGCAGCTTTGTACTCAGGGGACAAGAGACCCAGTACTTC.

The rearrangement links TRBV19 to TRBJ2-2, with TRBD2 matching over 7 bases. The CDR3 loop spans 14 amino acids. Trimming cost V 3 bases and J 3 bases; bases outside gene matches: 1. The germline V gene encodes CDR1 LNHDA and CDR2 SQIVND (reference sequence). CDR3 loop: CASSMSGDTGELFF. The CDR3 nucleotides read TGTGCCAGTAGTATGAGCGGGGACACCGGGGAGCTGTTTTTT.

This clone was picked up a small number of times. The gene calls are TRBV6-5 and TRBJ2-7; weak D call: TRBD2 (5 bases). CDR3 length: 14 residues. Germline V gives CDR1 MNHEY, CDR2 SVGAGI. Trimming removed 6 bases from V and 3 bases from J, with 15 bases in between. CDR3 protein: CASSSITSIYEQYF. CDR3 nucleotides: TGTGCCAGCAGCTCTATCACTAGTATCTACGAGCAGTACTTC.

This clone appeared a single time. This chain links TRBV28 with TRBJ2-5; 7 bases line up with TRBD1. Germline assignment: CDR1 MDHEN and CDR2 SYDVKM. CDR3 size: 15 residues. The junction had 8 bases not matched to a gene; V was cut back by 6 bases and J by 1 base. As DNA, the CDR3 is TGTGCCAGCAGACATCCCGACAGGGTCCAAGAGACCCAGTACTTC. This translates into CASRHPDRVQETQYF.

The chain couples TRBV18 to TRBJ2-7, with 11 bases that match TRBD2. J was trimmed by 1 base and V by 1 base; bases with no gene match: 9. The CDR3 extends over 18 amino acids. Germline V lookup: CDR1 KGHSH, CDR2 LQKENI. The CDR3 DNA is TGTGCCAGCTCACCACGAACTAGCGGGAGACCCGGGTCCTACGAGCAGTACTTC. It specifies CASSPRTSGRPGSYEQYF. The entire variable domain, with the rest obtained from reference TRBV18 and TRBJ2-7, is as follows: NAGVMQNPRHLVRRRGQEARLRCSPMKGHSHVYWYRQLPEEGLKFMVYLQKENIIDESGMPKERFSAEFPKEGPSILRIQQVVRGDSAAYFCASSPRTSGRPGSYEQYFGPGTRLTVT.

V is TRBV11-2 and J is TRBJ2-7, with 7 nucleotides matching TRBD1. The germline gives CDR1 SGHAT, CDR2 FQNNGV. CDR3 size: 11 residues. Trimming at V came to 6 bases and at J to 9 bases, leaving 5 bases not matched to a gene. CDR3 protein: CASRLQGTQYF. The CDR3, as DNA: TGTGCCAGCAGGCTACAGGGGACGCAGTACTTC. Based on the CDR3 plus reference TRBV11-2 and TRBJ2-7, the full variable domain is EAGVAQSPRYKIIEKRQSVAFWCNPISGHATLYWYQQILGQGPKLLIQFQNNGVVDDSQLPKDRFSAERLKGVDSTLKIQPAKLEDSAVYLCASRLQGTQYFGPGTRLTVT.

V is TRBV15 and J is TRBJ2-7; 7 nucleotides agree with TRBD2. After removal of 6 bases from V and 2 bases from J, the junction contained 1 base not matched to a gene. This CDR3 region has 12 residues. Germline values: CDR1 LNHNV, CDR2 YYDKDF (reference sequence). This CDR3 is CATRGGTYEQYF. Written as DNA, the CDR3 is TGTGCCACCAGGGGAGGGACCTACGAGCAGTACTTC.

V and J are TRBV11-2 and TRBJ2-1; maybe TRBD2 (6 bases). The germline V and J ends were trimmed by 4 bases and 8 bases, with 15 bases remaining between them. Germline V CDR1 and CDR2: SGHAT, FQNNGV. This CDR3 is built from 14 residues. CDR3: CASSSGPGVDEQFF. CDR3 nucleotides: TGTGCCAGCAGCTCAGGACCGGGGGTCGATGAGCAGTTCTTC. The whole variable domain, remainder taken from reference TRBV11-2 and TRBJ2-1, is EAGVAQSPRYKIIEKRQSVAFWCNPISGHATLYWYQQILGQGPKLLIQFQNNGVVDDSQLPKDRFSAERLKGVDSTLKIQPAKLEDSAVYLCASSSGPGVDEQFFGPGTRLTVL.

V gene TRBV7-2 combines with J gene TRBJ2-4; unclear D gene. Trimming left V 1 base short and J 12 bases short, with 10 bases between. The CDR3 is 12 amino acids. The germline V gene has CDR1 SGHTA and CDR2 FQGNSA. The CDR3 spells CASSLESSSQYF. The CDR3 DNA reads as TGTGCCAGCAGCTTAGAATCATCGAGTCAGTACTTC.

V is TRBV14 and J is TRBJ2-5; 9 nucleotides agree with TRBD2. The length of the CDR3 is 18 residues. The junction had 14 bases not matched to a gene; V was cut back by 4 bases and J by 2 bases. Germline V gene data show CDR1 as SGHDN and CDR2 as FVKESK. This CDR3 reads CASSPNRLAEERQETQYF. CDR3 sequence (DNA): TGTGCCAGCAGCCCGAATCGACTAGCGGAAGAGAGACAAGAGACCCAGTACTTC.

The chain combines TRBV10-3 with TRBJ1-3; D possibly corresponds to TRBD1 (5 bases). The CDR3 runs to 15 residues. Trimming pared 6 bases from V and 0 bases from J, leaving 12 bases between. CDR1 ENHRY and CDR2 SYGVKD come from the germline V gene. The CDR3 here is CAISPGLSSGNTIYF. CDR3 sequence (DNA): TGTGCCATCAGCCCGGGACTTAGCTCTGGAAACACCATATATTTT.

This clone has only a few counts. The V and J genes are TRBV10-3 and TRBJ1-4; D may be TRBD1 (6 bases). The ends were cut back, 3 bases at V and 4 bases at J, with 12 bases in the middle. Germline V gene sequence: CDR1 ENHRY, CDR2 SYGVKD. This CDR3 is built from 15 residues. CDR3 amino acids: CAISEGVGGNEKLFF. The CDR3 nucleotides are TGTGCCATCAGTGAAGGGGTAGGGGGTAATGAAAAACTGTTTTTT.

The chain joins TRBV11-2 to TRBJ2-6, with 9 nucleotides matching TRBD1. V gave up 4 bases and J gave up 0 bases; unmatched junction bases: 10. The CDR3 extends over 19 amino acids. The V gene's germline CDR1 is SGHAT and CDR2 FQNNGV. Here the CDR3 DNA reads TGTGCCAGCAGCTCGTTTAGGACAGGGGCCTCCTCTGGGGCCAACGTCCTGACTTTC. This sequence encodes CASSSFRTGASSGANVLTF. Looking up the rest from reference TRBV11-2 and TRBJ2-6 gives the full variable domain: EAGVAQSPRYKIIEKRQSVAFWCNPISGHATLYWYQQILGQGPKLLIQFQNNGVVDDSQLPKDRFSAERLKGVDSTLKIQPAKLEDSAVYLCASSSFRTGASSGANVLTFGAGSRLTVL.

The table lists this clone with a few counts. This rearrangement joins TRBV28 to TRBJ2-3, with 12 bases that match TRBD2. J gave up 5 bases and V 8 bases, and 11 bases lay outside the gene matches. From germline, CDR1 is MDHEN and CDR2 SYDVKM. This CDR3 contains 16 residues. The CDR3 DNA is TGTGCCAGCCGGGACCTAGCGGGAGGGCATGGAGATACGCAGTATTTT. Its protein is CASRDLAGGHGDTQYF.

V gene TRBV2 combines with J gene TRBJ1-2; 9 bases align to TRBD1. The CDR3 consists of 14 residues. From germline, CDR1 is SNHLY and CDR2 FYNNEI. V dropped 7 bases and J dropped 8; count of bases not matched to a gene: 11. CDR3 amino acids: CASTHQGDRVGYTF. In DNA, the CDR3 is TGTGCCAGCACCCATCAGGGGGACAGGGTCGGCTACACCTTC.

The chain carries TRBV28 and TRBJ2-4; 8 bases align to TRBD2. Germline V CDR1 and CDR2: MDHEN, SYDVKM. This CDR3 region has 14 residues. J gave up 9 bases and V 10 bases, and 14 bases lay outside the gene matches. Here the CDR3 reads CATMAVAGFTIQYF. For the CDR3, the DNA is TGTGCCACCATGGCGGTAGCGGGGTTTACCATTCAGTACTTC.

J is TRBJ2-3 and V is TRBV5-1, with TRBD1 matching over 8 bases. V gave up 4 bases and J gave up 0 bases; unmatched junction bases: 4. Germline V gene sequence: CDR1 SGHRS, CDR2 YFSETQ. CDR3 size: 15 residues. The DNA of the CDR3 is TGCGCCAGCAGCCTGTGGACAGGGAGCACAGATACGCAGTATTTT. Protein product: CASSLWTGSTDTQYF.

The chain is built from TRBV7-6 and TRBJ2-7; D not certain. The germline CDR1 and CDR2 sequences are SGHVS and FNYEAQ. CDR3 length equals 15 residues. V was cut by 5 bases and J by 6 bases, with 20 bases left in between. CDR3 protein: CASSPRVVLQGEQYF. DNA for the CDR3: TGTGCCAGCAGCCCCCGGGTCGTCTTGCAAGGCGAGCAGTACTTC.

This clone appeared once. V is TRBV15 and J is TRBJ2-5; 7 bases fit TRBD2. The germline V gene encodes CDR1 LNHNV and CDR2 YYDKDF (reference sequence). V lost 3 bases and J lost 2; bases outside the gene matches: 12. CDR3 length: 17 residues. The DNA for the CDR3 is TGTGCCACCAGCAGCGGGGCATGGGCGGGGGTTCAAGAGACCCAGTACTTC. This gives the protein CATSSGAWAGVQETQYF.

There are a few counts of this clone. Written as DNA, the CDR3 is TGTGCCAGCAGCGATACTAGCGGGGCCCACAATGAGCAGTTCTTC. This encodes CASSDTSGAHNEQFF. The chain couples TRBV7-9 to TRBJ2-1, with 10 bases that match TRBD2. Germline lookup yields CDR1 SEHNR and CDR2 FQNEAQ (reference sequence). V was clipped by 5 bases and J by 5 bases; unmatched bases: 6. The CDR3 spans 15 residues.

CDR3 sequence reads: CASSRTERGAFF. The CDR3 DNA sequence: TGTGCCAGCAGCCGGACAGAGAGGGGAGCTTTCTTT. The chain employs TRBV7-2 and TRBJ1-1; D is perhaps TRBD1 (6 bases). The V gene's germline CDR1 is SGHTA and CDR2 FQGNSA. Trimming stripped 5 bases from V and 10 bases from J, with 14 bases between. The length of the CDR3 is 12 residues.

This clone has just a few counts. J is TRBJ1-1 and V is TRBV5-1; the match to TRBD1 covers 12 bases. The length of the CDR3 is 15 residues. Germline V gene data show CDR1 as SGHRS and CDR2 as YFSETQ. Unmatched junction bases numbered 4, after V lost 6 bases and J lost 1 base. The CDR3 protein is CASKPGQGANTEAFF. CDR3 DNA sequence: TGCGCCAGCAAACCGGGACAGGGGGCGAACACTGAAGCTTTCTTT. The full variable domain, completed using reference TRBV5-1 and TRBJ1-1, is KAGVTQTPRYLIKTRGQQVTLSCSPISGHRSVSWYQQTPGQGLQFLFEYFSETQRNKGNFPGRFSGRQFSNSRSEMNVSTLELGDSALYLCASKPGQGANTEAFFGQGTRLTVV.

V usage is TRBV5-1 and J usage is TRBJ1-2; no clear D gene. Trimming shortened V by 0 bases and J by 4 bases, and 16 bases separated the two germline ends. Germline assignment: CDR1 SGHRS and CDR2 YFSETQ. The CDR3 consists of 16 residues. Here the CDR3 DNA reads TGCGCCAGCAGCTTGGTGGCATCGAATGCGGGCTATGGCTACACCTTC. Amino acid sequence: CASSLVASNAGYGYTF.

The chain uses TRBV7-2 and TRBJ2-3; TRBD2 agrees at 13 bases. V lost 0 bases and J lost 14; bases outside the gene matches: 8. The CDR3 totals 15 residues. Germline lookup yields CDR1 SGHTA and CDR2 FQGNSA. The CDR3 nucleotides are TGTGCCAGCAGCTTAGCGCCAAAACTAGCGGGGGGGCGGTATTTT. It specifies CASSLAPKLAGGRYF.

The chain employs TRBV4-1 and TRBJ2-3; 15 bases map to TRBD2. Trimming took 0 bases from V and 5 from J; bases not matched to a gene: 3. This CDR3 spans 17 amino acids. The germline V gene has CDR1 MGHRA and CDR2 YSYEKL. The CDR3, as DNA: TGCGCCAGCAGCCAAGATACGGGACTAGCGGGAGGAGATACGCAGTATTTT. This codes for CASSQDTGLAGGDTQYF.